This T cell receptor beta chain was identified during a study of blood T cell repertoires in COVID-19. Germline CDR1 SGHVS, CDR2 FQNEAQ. The V end lost 6 bases, the J end lost 6 bases, and 15 bases lay between the germline ends. This CDR3 region has 15 residues. Per the authors' pipeline: Nucleated cell number was recorded as an estimate derived from reference gene primer amplification. Generated by immunoSEQ multiplex PCR, the TCRdb table keeps only in-frame clones and is missing some. V and J calls and clone size are copied from that table; D and trimming were computed from the DNA. This table holds 35,000 to 40,000 clones, about 87% found once.

Specimen: peripheral blood. This sequence joins TRBV7-8 and TRBJ1-6; perhaps TRBD1 as D (5 bases). This receptor was obtained from a human donor in a cohort sampled during active COVID-19. This chain's CDR3 is CASSSSGTVNSPLHF. The CDR3 region has the DNA TGTGCCAGCAGTTCATCCGGGACTGTTAATTCACCCCTCCACTTT.